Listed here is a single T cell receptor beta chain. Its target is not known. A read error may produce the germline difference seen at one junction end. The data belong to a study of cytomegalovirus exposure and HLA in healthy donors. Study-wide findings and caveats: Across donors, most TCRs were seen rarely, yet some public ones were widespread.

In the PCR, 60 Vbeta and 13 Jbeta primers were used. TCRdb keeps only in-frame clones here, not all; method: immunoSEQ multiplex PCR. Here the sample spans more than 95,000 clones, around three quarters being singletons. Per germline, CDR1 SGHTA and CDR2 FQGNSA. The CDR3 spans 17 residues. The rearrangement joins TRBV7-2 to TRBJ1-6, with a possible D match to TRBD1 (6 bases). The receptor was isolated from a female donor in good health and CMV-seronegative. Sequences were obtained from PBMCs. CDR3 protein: CASTLLPGASGNSPLHF. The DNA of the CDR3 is TGTGCCAGCACCTTACTTCCAGGGGCTTCGGGTAATTCACCCCTCCACTTT.